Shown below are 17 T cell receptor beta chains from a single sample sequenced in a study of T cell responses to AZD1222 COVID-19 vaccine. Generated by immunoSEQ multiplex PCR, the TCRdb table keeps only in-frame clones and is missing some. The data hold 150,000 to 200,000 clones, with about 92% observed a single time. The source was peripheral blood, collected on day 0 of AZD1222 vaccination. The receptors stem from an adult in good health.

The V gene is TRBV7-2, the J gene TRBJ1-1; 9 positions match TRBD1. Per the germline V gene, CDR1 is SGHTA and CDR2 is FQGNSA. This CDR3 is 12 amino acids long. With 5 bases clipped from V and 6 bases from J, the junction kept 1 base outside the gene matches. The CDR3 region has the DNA TGTGCCAGCAGCCGACAGGGGGCTGAAGCTTTCTTT. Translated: CASSRQGAEAFF.

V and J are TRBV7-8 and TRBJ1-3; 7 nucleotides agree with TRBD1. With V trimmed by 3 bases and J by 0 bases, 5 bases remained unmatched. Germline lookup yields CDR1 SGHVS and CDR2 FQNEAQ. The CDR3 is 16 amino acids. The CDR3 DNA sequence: TGTGCCAGCAGCTTTAACAGGGGATACTCTGGAAACACCATATATTTT. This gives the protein CASSFNRGYSGNTIYF.

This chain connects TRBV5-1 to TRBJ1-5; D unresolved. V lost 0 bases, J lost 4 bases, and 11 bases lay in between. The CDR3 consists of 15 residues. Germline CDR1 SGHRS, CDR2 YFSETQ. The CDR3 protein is CASSLEFGRNQPQHF. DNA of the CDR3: TGCGCCAGCAGCTTGGAATTCGGGCGTAATCAGCCCCAGCATTTT.

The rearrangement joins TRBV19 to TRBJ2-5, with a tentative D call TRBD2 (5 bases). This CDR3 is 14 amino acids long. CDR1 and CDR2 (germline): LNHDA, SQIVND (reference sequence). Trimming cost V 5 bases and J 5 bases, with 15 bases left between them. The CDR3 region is CASSLPGGGETQYF. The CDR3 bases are TGTGCCAGTAGTCTTCCGGGCGGCGGGGAGACCCAGTACTTC.

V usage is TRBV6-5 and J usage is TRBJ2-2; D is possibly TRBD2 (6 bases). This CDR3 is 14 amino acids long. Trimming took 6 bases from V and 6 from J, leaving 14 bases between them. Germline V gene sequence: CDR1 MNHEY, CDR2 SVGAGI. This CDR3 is CASSAQGTAGELFF. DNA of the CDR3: TGTGCCAGCAGCGCACAAGGGACTGCCGGGGAGCTGTTTTTT.

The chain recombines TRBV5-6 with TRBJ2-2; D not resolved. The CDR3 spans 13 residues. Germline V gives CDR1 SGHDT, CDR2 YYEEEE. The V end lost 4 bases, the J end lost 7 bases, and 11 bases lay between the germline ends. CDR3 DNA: TGTGCCAGCAGCGTCGAGTGGGGCGGGGAGCTGTTTTTT. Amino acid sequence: CASSVEWGGELFF. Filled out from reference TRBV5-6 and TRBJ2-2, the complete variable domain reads DAGVTQSPTHLIKTRGQQVTLRCSPKSGHDTVSWYQQALGQGPQFIFQYYEEEERQRGNFPDRFSGHQFPNYSSELNVNALLLGDSALYLCASSVEWGGELFFGEGSRLTVL.

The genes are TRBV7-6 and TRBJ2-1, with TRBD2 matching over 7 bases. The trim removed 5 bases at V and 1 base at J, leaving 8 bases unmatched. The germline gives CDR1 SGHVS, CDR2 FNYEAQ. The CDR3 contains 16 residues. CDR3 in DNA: TGTGCCAGCAGCACTAGCGCAGAGTCGTCCTACAATGAGCAGTTCTTC. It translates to CASSTSAESSYNEQFF.

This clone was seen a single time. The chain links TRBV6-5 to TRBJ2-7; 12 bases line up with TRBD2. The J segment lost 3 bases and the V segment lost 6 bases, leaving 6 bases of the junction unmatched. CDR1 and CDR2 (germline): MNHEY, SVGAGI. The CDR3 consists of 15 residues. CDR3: CASRQGLAGSYEQYV. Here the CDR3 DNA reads TGTGCCAGCAGACAAGGACTAGCGGGGAGCTACGAGCAGTACGTC.

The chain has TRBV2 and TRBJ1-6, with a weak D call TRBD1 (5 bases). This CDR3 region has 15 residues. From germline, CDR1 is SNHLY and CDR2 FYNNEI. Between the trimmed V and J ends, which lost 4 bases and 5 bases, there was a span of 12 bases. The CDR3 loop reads CASSVGRGDNSPLHF. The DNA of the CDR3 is TGTGCCAGCAGTGTCGGACGGGGGGATAATTCACCCCTCCACTTT.

For the CDR3, the DNA is TGCAGTGCCCGACCGATCTACGAGCAGTACTTC. Protein product: CSARPIYEQYF. The chain combines TRBV20-1 with TRBJ2-7; D is unresolved. CDR3 length equals 11 residues. Germline values: CDR1 DFQATT, CDR2 SNEGSKA (reference sequence). The germline V and J ends were trimmed by 6 bases and 3 bases, with 9 bases remaining between them.

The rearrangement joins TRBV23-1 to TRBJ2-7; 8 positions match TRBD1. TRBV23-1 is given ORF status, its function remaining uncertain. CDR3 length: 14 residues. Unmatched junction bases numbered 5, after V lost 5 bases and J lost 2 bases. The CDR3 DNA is TGCGCCAGCAGTTGGGACAGGAGAACCTACGAGCAGTACTTC. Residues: CASSWDRRTYEQYF.

The CDR3 DNA reads as TGCGCCAGCAGCCTCTCAGCGACTTCGAACACTGAAGCTTTCTTT. Translating gives CASSLSATSNTEAFF. This chain uses TRBV5-1 with TRBJ1-1; no clear D gene. Germline-derived CDR1 and CDR2 are SGHRS and YFSETQ. V lost 4 bases to trimming and J lost 1 base, with 14 bases between them. This CDR3 has 15 residues.

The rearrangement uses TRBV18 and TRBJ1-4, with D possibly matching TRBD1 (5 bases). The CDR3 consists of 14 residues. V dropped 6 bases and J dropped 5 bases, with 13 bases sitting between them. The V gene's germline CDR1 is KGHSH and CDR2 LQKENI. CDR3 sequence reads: CASSLGTLNEKLFF. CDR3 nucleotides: TGTGCCAGCTCCCTGGGGACTCTCAATGAAAAACTGTTTTTT.

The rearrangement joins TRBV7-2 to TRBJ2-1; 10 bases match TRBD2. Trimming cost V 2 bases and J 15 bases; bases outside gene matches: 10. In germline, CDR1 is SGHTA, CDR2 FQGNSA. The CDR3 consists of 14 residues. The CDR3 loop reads CASSLTSSGRYLFF. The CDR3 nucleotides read TGTGCCAGCAGCTTAACGTCTAGCGGGAGATATTTGTTCTTC.

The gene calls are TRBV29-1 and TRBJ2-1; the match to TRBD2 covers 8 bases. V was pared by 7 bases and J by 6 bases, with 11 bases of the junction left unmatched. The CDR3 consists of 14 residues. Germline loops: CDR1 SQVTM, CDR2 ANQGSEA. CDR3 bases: TGCAGCGCCCTCTACGTAGCGGGACTCAATGAGCAGTTCTTC. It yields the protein CSALYVAGLNEQFF.

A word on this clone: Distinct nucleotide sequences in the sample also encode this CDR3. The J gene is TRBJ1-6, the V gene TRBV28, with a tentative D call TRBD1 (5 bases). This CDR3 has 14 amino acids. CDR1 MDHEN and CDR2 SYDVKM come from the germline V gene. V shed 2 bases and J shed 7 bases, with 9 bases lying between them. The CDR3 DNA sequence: TGTGCCAGCAGTTTAGGGACGGGGAATTCACCCCTCCACTTT. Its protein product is CASSLGTGNSPLHF.

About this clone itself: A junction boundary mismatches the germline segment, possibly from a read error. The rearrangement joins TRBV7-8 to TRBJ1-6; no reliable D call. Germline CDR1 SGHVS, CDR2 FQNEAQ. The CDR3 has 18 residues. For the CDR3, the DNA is TGTGCCAGCAGCTCGTTCCCCCTTCTGGACTCCAATAATTCACCCCTCCACTTT. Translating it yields CASSSFPLLDSNNSPLHF. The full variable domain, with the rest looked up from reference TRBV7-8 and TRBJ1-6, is GAGVSQSPRYKVAKRGQDVALRCDPISGHVSLFWYQQALGQGPEFLTYFQNEAQLDKSGLPSDRFFAERPEGSVSTLKIQRTQQEDSAVYLCASSSFPLLDSNNSPLHFGNGTRLTVT.